This TCR beta chain was observed in a study of blood T cell repertoires in COVID-19. Study background: The United States, Italy and Spain provided the acute and convalescent COVID-19 samples. T cells, B-cell-depleted T cells, or PBMCs supplied cDNA or gDNA.

In the original processing: Nucleated cell counts were estimated from reference gene primer amplification. TCRdb keeps only in-frame clones here, not all; method: immunoSEQ multiplex PCR. The DNA gave D and trimming, while V, J and clone size come from that table. The sample comprises 150,000 to 200,000 clones, around 83% of which are singletons, and over 1.5% rests with the top ten. Trimming took 0 bases from V and 4 from J, leaving 10 bases between them. The V gene's germline CDR1 is SGHVS and CDR2 FNYEAQ. The CDR3 is 15 amino acids. V and J are TRBV7-6 and TRBJ1-5; D is ambiguous. The sample was peripheral blood. The receptor was isolated from a human donor in a cohort sampled during active COVID-19. Here the CDR3 DNA reads TGTGCCAGCAGCTTAGCGGAGGGTTATAATCAGCCCCAGCATTTT. This codes for CASSLAEGYNQPQHF.